A single sample gave rise to the 19 T cell receptor beta chains below, sequenced in a study of CD8+ T cells in alopecia areata. Extraction and reverse transcription of RNA yielded cDNA as the sequencing template. Assay: immunoSEQ multiplex PCR; the TCRdb copy retains only in-frame clones and omits some. This sample has approximately 65,000 clones; roughly half occur once, and the top ten carry about 17%. Sample: CD8+ T cells sorted from blood, taken at week 0. The receptors originated from a human donor with alopecia areata.

The chain recombines TRBV27 with TRBJ1-5; D might be TRBD1 (5 bases). The CDR3 has 13 amino acids. Trimming removed 3 bases from V and 5 bases from J, with 8 bases in between. Germline V lookup: CDR1 MNHEY, CDR2 SMNVEV (reference sequence). The CDR3 spells CASSFGGDQPQHF. Here the CDR3 DNA reads TGTGCCAGCAGTTTCGGGGGGGATCAGCCCCAGCATTTT.

This chain uses TRBV11-2 with TRBJ2-3; 7 nucleotides align to TRBD2. V was pared by 6 bases and J by 3 bases, with 12 bases of the junction left unmatched. This CDR3 comprises 16 residues. Germline values: CDR1 SGHAT, CDR2 FQNNGV. The DNA for the CDR3 is TGTGCCAGCAGAACGACCTGGCGGGAGAGAACAGATACGCAGTATTTT. Protein sequence: CASRTTWRERTDTQYF. Full variable domain (rest looked up from reference TRBV11-2 and TRBJ2-3): EAGVAQSPRYKIIEKRQSVAFWCNPISGHATLYWYQQILGQGPKLLIQFQNNGVVDDSQLPKDRFSAERLKGVDSTLKIQPAKLEDSAVYLCASRTTWRERTDTQYFGPGTRLTVL.

The chain couples TRBV2 to TRBJ2-7; TRBD1 is a possible D gene (6 bases). Germline V lookup: CDR1 SNHLY, CDR2 FYNNEI. This CDR3 is built from 12 residues. Between the trimmed V and J ends, which lost 6 bases and 1 base, there was a span of 7 bases. The CDR3 spells CASRDSSYEQYF. The CDR3 nucleotides are TGTGCCAGCAGGGACAGTTCCTACGAGCAGTACTTC.

This clone is categorized as medium-sized. Distinct nucleotide sequences in the sample also encode this CDR3. This sequence joins TRBV7-9 and TRBJ2-2; unclear D gene. V gave up 3 bases and J gave up 8 bases, with 7 bases separating them. The CDR3 covers 12 residues. CDR1 and CDR2 (germline): SEHNR, FQNEAQ (reference sequence). CDR3: CASSLGIGELFF. CDR3 nucleotides: TGTGCCAGCAGCTTGGGGATTGGGGAGCTGTTTTTT.

The chain is built from TRBV2 and TRBJ2-7, with TRBD2 as a possible D gene (6 bases). This CDR3 is built from 14 residues. The ends were cut back, 3 bases at V and 2 bases at J, with 11 bases in the middle. Germline loops: CDR1 SNHLY, CDR2 FYNNEI. This CDR3 is CASSDRTTPYEQYF. The CDR3 nucleotides are TGTGCCAGCAGTGACAGGACTACCCCCTACGAGCAGTACTTC.

This clone was detected only a few times. The rearrangement links TRBV4-1 to TRBJ1-1; D is unclear. Germline V CDR1 and CDR2: MGHRA, YSYEKL. V was pared by 1 base and J by 3 bases, with 12 bases between. The CDR3 is made up of 15 amino acids. The CDR3, as DNA: TGCGCCAGCAGCCAAGTCCAGGCCCAGGACACTGAAGCTTTCTTT. Residues: CASSQVQAQDTEAFF.

The chain is built from TRBV4-1 and TRBJ2-7, with D tentatively TRBD2 (5 bases). Germline V gene data show CDR1 as MGHRA and CDR2 as YSYEKL. The length of the CDR3 is 13 residues. Trimming took 1 base from V and 3 from J, leaving 7 bases between them. CDR3 in DNA: TGCGCCAGCAGCCAAGCGGACTTCTACGAGCAGTACTTC. This sequence encodes CASSQADFYEQYF.

V gene TRBV30 combines with J gene TRBJ1-3, with TRBD1 as a possible D gene (5 bases). The V and J ends lost 2 bases and 0 bases respectively, with 8 bases between them. The CDR3 is 14 amino acids. CDR1 and CDR2 (germline): GTSNPN, SVGIG (reference sequence). The CDR3 region is CAWSQGISGNTIYF. The CDR3 DNA sequence: TGTGCCTGGAGTCAGGGTATCTCTGGAAACACCATATATTTT.

This clone appeared a few times. V and J are TRBV14 and TRBJ2-3, with unresolved D. V lost 3 bases and J lost 4, with 2 bases in between. The CDR3 totals 11 residues. Germline V gives CDR1 SGHDN, CDR2 FVKESK. The CDR3 DNA reads TGTGCCAGCAGCCAGTCAGATACGCAGTATTTT. Translated, it gives CASSQSDTQYF.

The chain carries TRBV14 and TRBJ2-1, with 8 nucleotides matching TRBD1. Germline V gene sequence: CDR1 SGHDN, CDR2 FVKESK. V gave up 4 bases and J gave up 4 bases; unmatched junction bases: 9. The CDR3 totals 16 residues. CDR3 coding DNA: TGTGCCAGCAGCCGCCTAGGGACAGGACCTTACAATGAGCAGTTCTTC. It is translated as CASSRLGTGPYNEQFF.

J is TRBJ2-1 and V is TRBV6-5; 8 positions match TRBD1. The CDR3 sequence is 14 residues long. Germline CDR1 MNHEY, CDR2 SVGAGI. J gave up 6 bases and V 8 bases, and 9 bases lay outside the gene matches. CDR3 sequence reads: CASLTTGVANEQFF. CDR3 nucleotides: TGTGCCAGCCTCACGACAGGGGTAGCCAATGAGCAGTTCTTC.

This clone was detected ten times or more. The chain uses TRBV7-9 and TRBJ1-5, with 8 bases matching TRBD1. Germline CDR1 reads SEHNR; CDR2 reads FQNEAQ (reference sequence). The CDR3 spans 15 residues. The ends lost 5 bases at V and 5 bases at J; junction bases unmatched: 8. The CDR3 is CASSTDREEDQPQHF. CDR3 in DNA: TGTGCCAGCAGCACGGACAGGGAGGAGGATCAGCCCCAGCATTTT. Looking up the rest from reference TRBV7-9 and TRBJ1-5 gives the full variable domain: DTGVSQNPRHKITKRGQNVTFRCDPISEHNRLYWYRQTLGQGPEFLTYFQNEAQLEKSRLLSDRFSAERPKGSFSTLEIQRTEQGDSAMYLCASSTDREEDQPQHFGDGTRLSIL.

This clone has more than one count but fewer than ten. The chain joins TRBV29-1 to TRBJ2-3; 14 nucleotides agree with TRBD2. The CDR3 contains 15 residues. Per the germline V gene, CDR1 is SQVTM and CDR2 is ANQGSEA. The J segment lost 5 bases and the V segment lost 5 bases, leaving 6 bases of the junction unmatched. In DNA, the CDR3 is TGCAGCGTTCTCGGGACTAGCGGGAGTAAAGATACGCAGTATTTT. Its protein is CSVLGTSGSKDTQYF.

This chain links TRBV27 with TRBJ2-2; D possibly corresponds to TRBD2 (5 bases). V lost 5 bases and J lost 6, with 10 bases in between. Germline CDR1 MNHEY, CDR2 SMNVEV (reference sequence). The CDR3 runs to 13 residues. The CDR3 bases are TGTGCCAGCAGTCCCGGGATCTCCGGGGAGCTGTTTTTT. Translation: CASSPGISGELFF.

This clone came up many times. The V and J genes are TRBV27 and TRBJ2-1, with D possibly called TRBD1 or TRBD2 (6 bases each). This CDR3 has 14 amino acids. Trimming took off 1 base at V and 5 bases at J, with 9 bases between the two ends. CDR1 is MNHEY and CDR2 is SMNVEV in the germline V gene (reference sequence). The CDR3 loop reads CASSLFRGHNEQFF. The CDR3, as DNA: TGTGCCAGCAGTTTATTCCGGGGGCACAATGAGCAGTTCTTC.

The V call is TRBV30, the J call TRBJ2-7; tentatively, D is TRBD1 (6 bases). V was trimmed by 5 bases and J by 4 bases, leaving 15 bases between them. CDR1 and CDR2 (germline): GTSNPN, SVGIG (reference sequence). The CDR3 runs 13 residues. The chain's CDR3 is CAWEAGRGYEQYF. CDR3 nucleotides: TGTGCCTGGGAGGCCGGCAGGGGATACGAGCAGTACTTC.

This chain connects TRBV4-1 to TRBJ1-3, with D tentatively TRBD1 (6 bases). Germline V lookup: CDR1 MGHRA, CDR2 YSYEKL. Trimming pared 4 bases from V and 3 bases from J, leaving 7 bases between. The CDR3 loop spans 13 amino acids. The CDR3 spells CASSPGVGNTIYF. In nucleotides, the CDR3 is TGCGCCAGCAGCCCAGGGGTTGGAAACACCATATATTTT.

This clone was seen a handful of times. The chain joins TRBV7-9 to TRBJ1-2, with unresolved D. Germline V gene lookup returns CDR1 SEHNR and CDR2 FQNEAQ (reference sequence). The CDR3 covers 15 residues. Trimming cost V 1 base and J 4 bases, with 13 bases left between them. The chain's CDR3 is CASSLGGADLYGYTF. CDR3 bases: TGTGCCAGCAGCTTAGGTGGAGCGGATCTCTATGGCTACACCTTC.

The chain uses TRBV9 and TRBJ1-2; 8 nucleotides match TRBD1. This CDR3 contains 16 residues. Germline-derived CDR1 and CDR2 are SGDLS and YYNGEE. Trimming at V came to 7 bases and at J to 4 bases, leaving 15 bases not matched to a gene. The DNA for the CDR3 is TGTGCCAGCTCCCGGACCTCAGGGGGCGCGGGCTATGGCTACACCTTC. It encodes CASSRTSGGAGYGYTF. Full variable domain (missing parts from reference TRBV9 and TRBJ1-2): DSGVTQTPKHLITATGQRVTLRCSPRSGDLSVYWYQQSLDQGLQFLIQYYNGEERAKGNILERFSAQQFPDLHSELNLSSLELGDSALYFCASSRTSGGAGYGYTFGSGTRLTVV.